The entry below gives a single T cell receptor (beta chain) sequence along with its context. This specimen comes from a study of blood T cell repertoires in COVID-19. Across the study: Acute-phase and convalescent COVID-19 samples originated in the United States, Italy and Spain.

Sequencing was performed with immunoSEQ multiplex PCR; in TCRdb, only in-frame clones are kept and a portion is missing. In the table there are 60,000 to 70,000 clones, roughly 88% of which are singletons. With V trimmed by 4 bases and J by 4 bases, 5 bases remained unmatched. Germline CDR1 SGHAT, CDR2 FQNNGV. The length of the CDR3 is 14 residues. The clonotype was recovered from a woman aged 60-75 years with acute or convalescent COVID-19. The genes are TRBV11-2 and TRBJ2-7; 9 nucleotides line up with TRBD2. Sequenced: peripheral blood. CDR3 coding DNA: TGTGCCAGCAGCTCGCGGACTAGCGCGTACGAGCAGTACGTC. The encoded protein is CASSSRTSAYEQYV.